The present entry profiles one TCR beta chain with its context. The antigen is not known. Primers: 60 Vbeta forward and 13 Jbeta reverse. Source study methods: There were about 80 million unique TCR beta chains by a later count, and some 10 million of them were shared. Some clones are missing from TCRdb's copy, which holds only in-frame ones; the method was immunoSEQ multiplex PCR. Clone size and V and J calls were adopted from that table, with D and trimming inferred from the DNA. The sample's table shows about 160,000 clones. V lost 3 bases and J lost 10, with 24 bases in between. The length of the CDR3 is 16 residues. Germline CDR1 reads MNHEY; CDR2 reads SMNVEV (reference sequence). The sample belongs to a study of cytomegalovirus exposure and HLA in healthy donors. Findings and caveats of the study: In a later analysis, compared with equally common non-associated chains, HLA-associated beta chains were more expanded. V segments that were indistinguishable, TRBV6-2 and TRBV6-3 among them, were omitted from analysis. Earlier findings revealed that most TCR beta V segments proved productive either about 87% or about 30% of the time.

The sequence came from a woman aged 55-75 years in good health and CMV-seronegative. Sequencing used PBMCs. The J gene is TRBJ1-2, the V gene TRBV27; D is perhaps TRBD1 (5 bases). The CDR3, as DNA: TGTGCCAGCAGTTTGGTCCAGGGATTTTTTCCTAGGGACTACACCTTC. Translated: CASSLVQGFFPRDYTF.